The present T cell receptor (beta chain) was sequenced within a study of a mutant IDH1 vaccine in newly diagnosed glioma. Study as a whole: Vaccine administration was initiated 4-6 weeks following radiotherapy alone, or with temozolomide cycles. Patients' prior therapy spanned radiotherapy, temozolomide, or both; most underwent both.

On this clone itself: As yet, its antigen is unknown.

Time point defined: week 5, during vaccination. What each vaccine dose contained was 300 ug of mutant IDH1 20-mer peptide, accompanied by topical imiquimod. The table came from immunoSEQ multiplex PCR; TCRdb's copy has only in-frame clones and leaves some out. The table lists about 33,000 clones, approximately 80% of them singletons. Material: PBMCs, obtained from a glioma patient whose treatment included an IDH1 peptide vaccine. This receptor was taken from a man aged 25 to 45 with glioma.

The CDR3 DNA reads as TGTGCCTGGAGTGTAATGTATGGCTACACCTTC. As protein: CAWSVMYGYTF. The chain employs TRBV30 and TRBJ1-2; D call uncertain. The germline V and J ends were trimmed by 0 bases and 5 bases, with 4 bases remaining between them. The length of the CDR3 is 11 residues. The germline V gene encodes CDR1 GTSNPN and CDR2 SVGIG (reference sequence).